This T cell receptor beta chain was observed in a study of cytotoxic CD8 clonotypes in ibrutinib-treated CLL. Study-level background: The patient breakdown showed fewer than 12 relapsed/refractory and around 16 treatment-naive cases, with under 18 IGHV unmutated. Partial responses numbered around 24 and complete responses 2; after a median approximately 70 months, approximately 14 stayed remitted and roughly twelve progressed.

The V end was cut by 0 bases, the J end by 6 bases, with 6 bases between. This CDR3 has 13 residues. Germline CDR1 reads SGHNT; CDR2 reads YYREEE (reference sequence). This table comes from immunoSEQ multiplex PCR, and its TCRdb copy is limited to in-frame clones, with some not included. The table lists approximately 50,000 clones, 50% to 65% of them singletons. The sequence was obtained from a human donor with chronic lymphocytic leukemia. The sequencing used PBMCs, collected at disease progression, from a patient treated with ibrutinib. The rearrangement links TRBV5-4 to TRBJ2-2; D is unresolved. The CDR3 DNA is TGTGCCAGCAGCTTGGATGTATCCGGGGAGCTGTTTTTT. Translation: CASSLDVSGELFF. The full variable domain, with the rest looked up from reference TRBV5-4 and TRBJ2-2, is ETGVTQSPTHLIKTRGQQVTLRCSSQSGHNTVSWYQQALGQGPQFIFQYYREEENGRGNFPPRFSGLQFPNYSSELNVNALELDDSALYLCASSLDVSGELFFGEGSRLTVL.